This TCR beta chain was identified in a study of blood T cell repertoires in COVID-19. Between the trimmed V and J ends, which lost 0 bases and 5 bases, there was a span of 20 bases. Germline CDR1 LGHNA, CDR2 YSLEER. This CDR3 contains 17 residues. Under the authors' procedure: Counts of nucleated cells, estimated from reference gene primer amplification, were obtained. Sequenced by immunoSEQ multiplex PCR; TCRdb stores in-frame clones only, minus some. That table supplies the V and J calls and clone size; D and trimming were determined from the DNA. Counted here are 35,000 to 45,000 clones, roughly nine tenths occurring once; the ten biggest clones make up around a fifth.

Sequencing was carried out using peripheral blood. The rearrangement uses TRBV4-3 and TRBJ2-7; weak D call: TRBD2 (6 bases). The origin of this receptor is a man aged 65 to 79 with acute or convalescent COVID-19. CDR3 in DNA: TGCGCCAGCAGCCAAGAACCCCAGGCTAGCGAGTATGACGAGCAGTACTTC. Protein: CASSQEPQASEYDEQYF.